Listed below are T cell receptor beta chains from one sample, sequenced in a study of CD8+CD57+ T cells in acquired aplastic anemia. A single record per CDR3 protein comes from TCRdb applying MiXCR to the reads. The sample carries around 500,000 distinct CDR3 sequences, roughly a third recorded once. The sequencing input was sorted CD4+, CD8+, or CD8+CD57+ T cells (not recorded which) from PBMCs. The origin of the receptors is a human donor with aplastic anemia. Both conserved end residues are part of each CDR3. A D gene is named only where the DNA matches it firmly. Not all rows give a size; the values are once, few, many and, for expanded clones, a class.

clone size,D gene,J gene,CDR3 length,V gene,CDR3 protein,CDR3 DNA
many,TRBD1,TRBJ2-7,14,TRBV10-1,CASSNRDRGYEQYF,TGCGCCAGCAGCAATCGGGACAGGGGCTACGAGCAGTACTTC
few,.,TRBJ1-3,18,TRBV7-6,CASSLAFGPRGSGNTIYF,TGTGCCAGCAGCTTAGCATTTGGTCCTCGGGGGTCTGGAAACACCATATATTTT
many,.,TRBJ1-5,13,TRBV7-8,CASSRTQNQPQHF,TGTGCCAGCAGCCGGACACAAAATCAGCCCCAGCATTTT
.,.,TRBJ2-5,13,TRBV20-1,CSARGESVRAQYF,TGCAGTGCCCGCGGGGAGTCGGTAAGAGCCCAGTACTTC
few,.,TRBJ2-1,15,TRBV12-3/TRBV12-4,CATLRDLHSYNEQFF,TGTGCCACCCTGAGAGACCTCCACTCCTACAATGAGCAGTTCTTC
.,TRBD2,TRBJ2-2,15,TRBV20-1,CSARAAGGITGELFF,TGCAGTGCTAGAGCAGCGGGAGGCATCACCGGGGAGCTGTTTTTT
few,.,TRBJ1-1,13,TRBV5-1,CASFDLLNTEAFF,TGCGCCAGCTTCGACTTACTGAACACTGAAGCTTTCTTT
.,.,TRBJ2-2,13,TRBV20-1,CSARWDRSGELFF,TGCAGTGCTCGATGGGACCGCTCCGGGGAGCTGTTTTTT
.,TRBD1,TRBJ2-1,15,TRBV10-3,CASSPGTGGWNEQFF,TGTGCCAGCAGCCCCGGGACAGGGGGCTGGAATGAGCAGTTCTTC
.,TRBD1,TRBJ2-2,16,TRBV10-1,CASSASGTVDTGELFF,TGCGCCAGCAGTGCTTCCGGGACAGTGGACACCGGGGAGCTGTTTTTT
few,.,TRBJ1-3,16,TRBV11-1,CASSLRALSSGNTIYF,TGTGCCAGCAGCCTTCGGGCCCTAAGCTCTGGAAACACCATATATTTT
many,.,TRBJ1-2,15,TRBV7-2,CASSLSSVINYGYTF,TGTGCCAGCAGTTTGAGCTCAGTAATTAACTATGGCTACACCTTC
once,TRBD1,TRBJ1-4,15,TRBV19,CASRPTGQRNEKLFF,TGTGCCAGTAGGCCAACGGGACAGAGAAATGAAAAACTGTTTTTT
.,.,TRBJ1-2,14,TRBV2,CASSLTLHSYGYTF,TGTGCCAGCAGTCTTACCCTACATAGCTATGGCTACACCTTC
few,.,TRBJ2-7,16,TRBV6-1,CASSTPEFLMPYEQYF,TGTGCCAGCAGTACCCCCGAGTTTTTGATGCCCTACGAGCAGTACTTC
.,TRBD2,TRBJ2-1,16,TRBV25-1,CASSATGTSGSYEQFF,TGTGCCAGCAGTGCGACCGGGACTAGCGGGAGCTATGAGCAGTTCTTC
.,TRBD2,TRBJ2-4,19,TRBV11-1,CASSLLISASGGAKNIQYF,TGTGCCAGCAGCTTACTTATTAGCGCTTCGGGGGGAGCCAAAAACATTCAGTACTTC
.,TRBD1,TRBJ2-7,14,TRBV29-1,CSVVGQGACYEQYF,TGCAGCGTTGTGGGACAGGGGGCTTGCTACGAGCAGTACTTC
.,TRBD1,TRBJ1-4,15,TRBV20-1,CSARDPLDRGEKLFF,TGCAGTGCTAGAGATCCACTGGACAGGGGTGAAAAACTGTTTTTT
.,.,TRBJ2-1,10,TRBV6-1,CASSDPSQFF,TGTGCCAGCAGTGATCCGTCGCAGTTCTTC
few,.,TRBJ1-1,16,TRBV20-1,CSARPFNSRQNTEAFF,TGCAGTGCTAGGCCCTTTAATTCCAGACAGAACACTGAAGCTTTCTTT
many,TRBD1,TRBJ1-2,14,TRBV15,CATSRDTGGWGYTF,TGTGCCACCAGCAGGGACACAGGGGGCTGGGGCTACACCTTC
many,TRBD1,TRBJ1-1,11,TRBV25-1,CASSETGRAFF,TGTGCCAGCAGTGAGACAGGGCGCGCTTTCTTT
few,.,TRBJ2-2,13,TRBV2,CASTPPGTGELFF,TGTGCCAGCACCCCCCCGGGCACCGGGGAGCTGTTTTTT
.,.,TRBJ2-7,14,TRBV19,CASSMDGESYEQYF,TGTGCCAGTAGTATGGACGGTGAATCCTACGAGCAGTACTTC
many,.,TRBJ1-3,13,TRBV2,CASIERSGNTIYF,TGTGCCAGCATCGAACGCTCTGGAAACACCATATATTTT
few,.,TRBJ2-3,16,TRBV5-1,CASSKLPGPATDTQYF,TGCGCCAGCAGCAAACTTCCGGGACCCGCCACAGATACGCAGTATTTT
few,.,TRBJ2-4,18,TRBV20-1,CSAQGTITPFLAKNIQYF,TGCAGTGCTCAGGGGACCATTACTCCTTTTTTAGCCAAAAACATTCAGTACTTC
many,.,TRBJ1-2,11,TRBV29-1,CSVRFTYGYTF,TGCAGCGTCAGGTTTACCTATGGCTACACCTTC
.,.,TRBJ2-1,14,TRBV5-1,CASSLAGPGNEQFF,TGCGCCAGCAGCTTGGCGGGCCCGGGCAATGAGCAGTTCTTC
.,.,TRBJ2-1,13,TRBV10-1,CASSGRTVNEQFF,TGTGCCAGCAGTGGACGGACGGTCAATGAGCAGTTCTTC
many,.,TRBJ1-1,15,TRBV15,CATSRELAGNTEAFF,TGTGCCACCAGCAGAGAGTTGGCGGGGAACACTGAAGCTTTCTTT
.,TRBD1,TRBJ2-7,15,TRBV7-8,CASSSDRGGSYEQYF,TGTGCCAGCAGCTCAGACAGGGGGGGTTCCTACGAGCAGTACTTC
.,.,TRBJ2-2,14,TRBV7-2,CASSLDANTGELFF,TGTGCCAGCAGCTTAGACGCGAACACCGGGGAGCTGTTTTTT
.,TRBD1,TRBJ1-5,16,TRBV6-1,CASNLKTGGGNQPQHF,TGTGCCAGCAACCTGAAAACAGGGGGGGGCAATCAGCCCCAGCATTTT
.,.,TRBJ1-1,15,TRBV5-8,CASSLAGFQDTEAFF,TGTGCCAGCAGCTTGGCAGGGTTTCAGGACACTGAAGCTTTCTTT
many,.,TRBJ1-1,13,TRBV2,CASSDGANTEAFF,TGTGCCAGCAGTGACGGAGCGAACACTGAAGCTTTCTTT
few,.,TRBJ2-1,15,TRBV11-2,CASSPVFSGSNEQFF,TGTGCCAGCAGCCCCGTTTTTTCCGGTTCCAATGAGCAGTTCTTC
.,TRBD2,TRBJ2-1,14,TRBV25-1,CASSLGTSSAEQFF,TGTGCCAGCAGCTTAGGGACTAGCTCTGCTGAGCAGTTCTTC
many,.,TRBJ1-5,14,TRBV15,CATSSQSLDQPQHF,TGTGCCACCAGCTCTCAATCTCTGGATCAGCCCCAGCATTTT
few,.,TRBJ2-1,15,TRBV7-3,CASSLDGGARNEQFF,TGTGCCAGCAGCTTAGATGGGGGAGCTAGGAATGAGCAGTTCTTC
many,.,TRBJ1-2,12,TRBV9,CASSGRDGLYTF,TGTGCCAGCAGCGGGAGGGACGGCCTCTACACCTTC
many,.,TRBJ1-1,16,TRBV7-9,CASSSGLPRANTEAFF,TGTGCCAGCAGTTCGGGACTGCCGAGGGCGAACACTGAAGCTTTCTTT
.,.,TRBJ1-5,13,TRBV3-1,CASSQDPNQPQHF,TGTGCCAGCAGCCAAGACCCTAATCAGCCCCAGCATTTT
many,.,TRBJ1-1,13,TRBV19,CASMAGLGTEAFF,TGTGCCAGTATGGCAGGGTTGGGGACTGAAGCTTTCTTT
.,.,TRBJ2-7,13,TRBV7-8,CASRVGGNYEQYF,TGTGCCAGCAGAGTTGGAGGCAACTACGAGCAGTACTTC
.,TRBD2,TRBJ2-2,17,TRBV4-3,CASSQSRLATNTGELFF,TGCGCCAGCAGCCAAAGCAGACTAGCGACGAACACCGGGGAGCTGTTTTTT
few,.,TRBJ1-1,15,TRBV5-1,CASSLDPGFNTEAFF,TGCGCCAGCAGCTTGGATCCGGGGTTCAACACTGAAGCTTTCTTT
many,.,TRBJ1-1,12,TRBV19,CATSPGTTEAFF,TGTGCCACCTCCCCAGGGACCACTGAAGCTTTCTTT
few,.,TRBJ2-3,15,TRBV7-3,CASSLTPGSTDTQYF,TGTGCCAGCAGCTTAACTCCAGGGAGCACAGATACGCAGTATTTT
.,TRBD1,TRBJ1-1,15,TRBV29-1,CSVQDRGRRDTEAFF,TGCAGCGTTCAGGACAGGGGGCGTCGGGACACTGAAGCTTTCTTT
many,.,TRBJ2-3,12,TRBV2,CASRKITDTQYF,TGTGCCAGCAGAAAAATCACAGATACGCAGTATTTT
.,.,TRBJ1-2,12,TRBV27,CASSSTGGWYTF,TGTGCCAGCAGTTCGACTGGGGGGTGGTACACCTTC